The clone carrying this TCR beta chain came up a few times. Antigen: not known. The CDR3 is made up of 15 amino acids. Trimming took 6 bases from V and 8 from J, leaving 19 bases between them. Germline CDR1 SGHAT, CDR2 FQNNGV. This entry is derived from a study of T-cell memory formation after mild COVID-19. Findings and caveats of the study: Contracting clones from day 15 to 85 showed balanced CD4/CD8; later expanders favored CD4+. Mainly CM and EM harbored the contracting CD4+ clones; mainly EMRA harbored the CD8+ ones.

TCRdb ran MiXCR on the 5' RACE reads and lists one entry per CDR3 protein. The table shows 150,000 to 200,000 distinct CDR3 sequences, with around 10% occurring only once. Sequencing was done on a sample of PBMCs or a T cell subset sorted from them (not recorded which). This TCR came from a man aged 18 to 29 who had mild COVID-19 (a few samples of this study predate the infection). Cell type and time point are not known. This rearrangement joins TRBV11-2 to TRBJ1-4; no firm D call. In nucleotides, the CDR3 is TGTGCCAGCAGTCAGAGCCGGTCCGGGAGGGAAAAACTGTTTTTT. Amino acid sequence: CASSQSRSGREKLFF.